This T cell receptor (beta chain) derives from a study of blood T cell repertoires in COVID-19. Turning to the study itself: In each case, the material was cDNA or gDNA derived from T cells, B-cell-depleted T cells, or PBMCs.

Authors' methods: For nucleated cells, counts were estimated from reference gene primer amplification. Sequenced by immunoSEQ multiplex PCR; TCRdb stores in-frame clones only, minus some. V and J calls and clone size follow that table, whereas D and trimming were derived from the DNA. The table shows 100,000 to 150,000 clones, with 65% to 90% occurring only once. V was pared by 3 bases and J by 4 bases, with 5 bases between. The CDR3 spans 12 residues. This clone was seen once. Material for sequencing was peripheral blood. The TCR originated in a woman older than 75 with acute or convalescent COVID-19. The V and J genes are TRBV12-3 or TRBV12-4 and TRBJ2-3; no reliable D call. The chain's CDR3 is CASSFSADTQYF. The CDR3 DNA reads TGTGCCAGCAGTTTTTCTGCAGATACGCAGTATTTT.